These T cell receptor beta chains were read from a single sample in a study of T cells in localized non-small cell lung cancer. Assay used: immunoSEQ multiplex PCR; TCRdb lists only in-frame clones, some missing. This sample yields some 22,000 clones, of which approximately 84% are seen a single time; 2.4% belongs to the top ten. The material sequenced was peripheral blood, taken before any cancer treatment. All receptors come from a man between 40 and 70 years old with stage I lung adenocarcinoma. Both conserved end residues are trimmed from each CDR3. Rows give clone size only sometimes, using once, few, many, or a class for an expanded clone.

-,13,TRBV9,TRBJ2-7,ASSAAGQVVYEQY
-,16,TRBV6-8,TRBJ2-6,ASSHPARLTKSGQRPD
-,15,TRBV28,TRBJ2-3,ASSFLVGGKGTDTQY
few,13,TRBV4-1,TRBJ1-4,ASSRRGTGDEKLF
few,12,TRBV6-5,TRBJ1-4,ASSWSTTNEKLF
-,11,TRBV19,TRBJ1-1,ASISTGRTEAF
-,12,TRBV5-1,TRBJ1-3,ASSLEPSGNTIY
-,11,TRBV27,TRBJ1-2,ASRGAGVYGYT
few,10,TRBV28,TRBJ2-5,ASGTAQETQY
-,11,TRBV2,TRBJ1-2,ASSEKGFNGYT
-,12,TRBV7-9,TRBJ2-2,ASRRGQGLGELF
-,11,TRBV5-1,TRBJ1-2,ASSLQGGDGYT
-,12,TRBV10-3,TRBJ1-2,AISEPDRGKGYT
-,14,TRBV2,TRBJ2-5,ASSEGTGGFRETQY
-,12,TRBV2,TRBJ2-3,ASSSDPSTDTQY
-,11,TRBV5-6,TRBJ2-5,ASSTVFQETQY
-,12,TRBV11-2,TRBJ2-5,ASSQLRGQETQY
few,13,TRBV5-1,TRBJ1-6,ASSLAVTENSPLH
few,10,TRBV27,TRBJ2-1,ASRLDNNEQF
-,10,TRBV11-2,TRBJ1-1,ASSLVGFEAF
-,11,TRBV2,TRBJ2-4,ASSGGQENIQY
-,11,TRBV6-5,TRBJ2-3,ASREEGPDTQY
few,14,TRBV19,TRBJ1-3,ASPPVGGEPGNTIY
-,10,TRBV29-1,TRBJ2-7,SVTGGPYEQY
-,15,TRBV7-2,TRBJ1-2,ASSLIAGDGENYGYT
-,9,TRBV19,TRBJ2-2,ASRLPRELF
-,13,TRBV6-5,TRBJ2-1,ASSFTPSSYNEQF
-,11,TRBV5-6,TRBJ2-3,ASSLSPTDTQY
-,14,TRBV10-1,TRBJ2-2,ASSESARQNTGELF
-,12,TRBV4-1,TRBJ1-3,ASSSTGPGNTIY
-,14,TRBV7-2,TRBJ2-3,ASSLASSGGADTQY
-,11,TRBV9,TRBJ1-2,ASSDAGFYGYT
-,14,TRBV27,TRBJ2-3,ASSDRLAGEEDTQY
-,12,TRBV6-1,TRBJ1-3,ASSEIGGDSTIY
-,12,TRBV7-2,TRBJ1-1,ASSLVRGDTEAF
-,9,TRBV11-2,TRBJ2-7,ASSWGQGSY
-,10,TRBV10-3,TRBJ2-5,AISESTGAQY
-,12,TRBV9,TRBJ1-2,ASSEGQGVGGYT
-,13,TRBV4-1,TRBJ2-3,ASSQDRLAADTQY
-,12,TRBV7-9,TRBJ2-3,ASSSGLAADTQY
-,12,TRBV5-1,TRBJ2-2,ASSLGGITGELF
-,12,TRBV4-1,TRBJ2-7,ASSQGPIDYEQY
few,12,TRBV5-1,TRBJ2-3,ASSSRDPRDTQY
-,10,TRBV7-9,TRBJ2-2,ASRQTPGELF
-,11,TRBV11-2,TRBJ1-2,ASSPLGFFDYT
-,15,TRBV2,TRBJ2-1,ASSSLGSLSSYNEQF
-,12,TRBV11-1,TRBJ2-3,ASSLDSGTDTQY
-,11,TRBV5-1,TRBJ2-1,ASSVGTFNEQF
-,13,TRBV28,TRBJ1-3,ASRSDRVPGNTIY
-,14,TRBV7-3,TRBJ2-2,ASSFLASGYTGELF
-,15,TRBV5-6,TRBJ2-7,ASSRGVITGTPYEQY
-,12,TRBV4-1,TRBJ2-7,ASSLGVGGYEQY
-,14,TRBV23-1,TRBJ2-7,ASGVRVFPLAYEQY
once,14,TRBV19,TRBJ2-5,ASSITRTEGLETQY
-,11,TRBV6-1,TRBJ2-1,ASLGTSYNEQF
once,12,TRBV7-6,TRBJ2-7,ASSSTQGSYEQY
-,12,TRBV9,TRBJ1-1,ASSPHDRYAEAF